Shown below are 30 T cell receptor beta chains from a single sample sequenced in a study of T cell clones after liver transplantation. Using immunoSEQ multiplex PCR, the repertoire was profiled, and TCRdb retains in-frame clones only, with some absent. The table shows approximately 6,300 clones, with approximately 31% occurring only once. These receptors have no identified antigens. Alloreactive TCRbeta sequences came from sequencing proliferating CFSE-low cells in the MLR. Material for sequencing was CD4+ T cells from cultured PBMCs. All receptors come from a human patient who received a liver transplant. Some T cells may arise from the graft donor.

This clone showed up just a few times. The chain links TRBV11-3 to TRBJ1-2; D possibly corresponds to TRBD1 (6 bases). The CDR3 contains 15 residues. Trimming took 3 bases from V and 0 from J, leaving 11 bases between them. Looked up from germline, CDR1 is SGHNT and CDR2 is YENEEA. CDR3 nucleotide sequence: TGTGCCAGCAGCTTGCGCCGGGGGCCTAACTATGGCTACACCTTC. Its translation is CASSLRRGPNYGYTF.

V gene TRBV29-1 combines with J gene TRBJ1-4, with D perhaps TRBD1 (5 bases). Trimming pared 6 bases from V and 8 bases from J, leaving 13 bases between. This CDR3 spans 12 amino acids. The germline V gene has CDR1 SQVTM and CDR2 ANQGSEA. The CDR3 is CSVRGEGEKLFF. The CDR3 region has the DNA TGCAGCGTGAGGGGAGAGGGGGAAAAACTGTTTTTT.

This chain uses TRBV15 with TRBJ1-5, with D uncertain. Germline CDR1 and CDR2: LNHNV and YYDKDF (reference sequence). This CDR3 is built from 13 residues. Trimming removed 11 bases from V and 5 bases from J, with 16 bases in between. The CDR3 DNA reads TGTGCCTCCCAGGACTTTCGGGATCAGCCCCAGCATTTT. It specifies CASQDFRDQPQHF.

This clone was observed a few times. The chain carries TRBV9 and TRBJ2-4; D gene unclear. Per germline, CDR1 SGDLS and CDR2 YYNGEE. Trimming left V 0 bases short and J 6 bases short, with 10 bases between. The CDR3 is 14 amino acids. CDR3 in amino acids: CASSVGGPVNIQYF. The CDR3 nucleotides read TGTGCCAGCAGCGTAGGTGGCCCAGTAAACATTCAGTACTTC.

The J gene is TRBJ2-5, the V gene TRBV21-1; the table's D call of TRBD1 was not tested on the DNA. TRBV21-1 is reported as a pseudogene. CDR3 length equals 17 residues. CDR3 DNA sequence: TGTGCCAGCAGCAAAGGAGGGACAGGGGGCGTTGAAGAGACCCAGTACTTC. It yields the protein CASSKGGTGGVEETQYF.

The rearrangement joins TRBV15 to TRBJ1-5; TRBD1 is a possible D gene (5 bases). The V end lost 0 bases, the J end lost 2 bases, and 5 bases lay between the germline ends. Germline assignment: CDR1 LNHNV and CDR2 YYDKDF (reference sequence). This CDR3 comprises 14 residues. In nucleotides, the CDR3 is TGTGCCACCAGCAGAGACAGGGGCAATCAGCCCCAGCATTTT. Its translation is CATSRDRGNQPQHF.

As for this clone: A far larger clone is one nucleotide away, so this likely arose from a read error. V is TRBV5-3 and J is TRBJ2-2; 7 bases match TRBD1. TRBV5-3 is designated an ORF whose function remains uncertain. This CDR3 has 15 amino acids. In DNA, the CDR3 is TGTTCCAGCGGAAGGGACAGAATAAACACCGGGGAGCTGTTTTTT. As protein: CSSGRDRINTGELFF.

This clone was recorded only once. The V gene is TRBV11-2, the J gene TRBJ1-2, with a tentative D call TRBD1 (6 bases). The CDR3 consists of 14 residues. The V and J ends lost 0 bases and 5 bases respectively, with 10 bases between them. The germline V gene encodes CDR1 SGHAT and CDR2 FQNNGV. CDR3 sequence (DNA): TGTGCCAGCAGCTTAGATCGCCAGGGGTATGGCTACACCTTC. Translating gives CASSLDRQGYGYTF.

This clone was recorded a few times. V usage is TRBV6-5 and J usage is TRBJ2-3; 11 bases align to TRBD1. This CDR3 has 15 residues. V dropped 6 bases and J dropped 4; count of bases not matched to a gene: 6. The germline V gene has CDR1 MNHEY and CDR2 SVGAGI. The CDR3 protein is CASRQGQGDSDTQYF. CDR3 bases: TGTGCCAGCAGGCAGGGACAGGGGGACTCAGATACGCAGTATTTT.

V and J are TRBV7-2 and TRBJ2-5; tentatively, D is TRBD1 (6 bases). The germline gives CDR1 SGHTA, CDR2 FQGNSA. V dropped 3 bases and J dropped 4 bases, with 12 bases sitting between them. The CDR3 consists of 14 residues. Written as DNA, the CDR3 is TGTGCCAGCAGCTTTTGGGGGCCGGGAGAGACCCAGTACTTC. Its protein is CASSFWGPGETQYF. Using reference TRBV7-2 and TRBJ2-5 for the parts outside the CDR3, the full variable domain is GAGVSQSPSNKVTEKGKDVELRCDPISGHTALYWYRQSLGQGLEFLIYFQGNSAPDKSGLPSDRFSAERTGGSVSTLTIQRTQQEDSAVYLCASSFWGPGETQYFGPGTRLLVL.

V and J are TRBV29-1 and TRBJ2-5, with D perhaps being TRBD1 or TRBD2 (5 bases each). The CDR3 runs 11 residues. V lost 8 bases to trimming and J lost 2 bases, with 9 bases between them. Germline lookup yields CDR1 SQVTM and CDR2 ANQGSEA. The CDR3 bases are TGCAGCTCAGGGACGCAAGAGACCCAGTACTTC. Translated: CSSGTQETQYF.

This clone appeared a few times. This rearrangement joins TRBV6-6 to TRBJ2-5; TRBD2 agrees at 8 bases. This CDR3 region has 15 residues. Germline assignment: CDR1 MNHNY and CDR2 SVGAGI (reference sequence). The V segment lost 0 bases and the J segment 2 bases; nucleotides outside the gene matches: 2. Written as DNA, the CDR3 is TGTGCCAGCAGTTACTCGCGGGGGGCACAAGAGACCCAGTACTTC. As protein: CASSYSRGAQETQYF.

The table lists this clone with a count of one. This chain uses TRBV28 with TRBJ2-1, with a possible D match to TRBD2 (7 bases). In germline, CDR1 is MDHEN, CDR2 SYDVKM. This CDR3 comprises 18 residues. With 6 bases removed from V and 3 bases from J, the gap between germline ends came to 24 bases. As DNA, the CDR3 is TGTGCCAGCAGATCGGGGGGCCCACACCAAAATTACTACAATGAGCAGTTCTTC. Residues: CASRSGGPHQNYYNEQFF.

This clone has more than one count but fewer than ten. The chain is built from TRBV5-1 and TRBJ2-1; 10 nucleotides align to TRBD2. CDR1 is SGHRS and CDR2 is YFSETQ in the germline V gene. V was pared by 0 bases and J by 4 bases, with 1 base of the junction left unmatched. The CDR3 has 15 amino acids. The CDR3 loop reads CASSLGSGRYNEQFF. The CDR3 nucleotides read TGCGCCAGCAGCTTGGGTAGCGGGAGGTACAATGAGCAGTTCTTC.

This clone has more than one count but fewer than ten. The CDR3 DNA reads as TGTGCCAGCAGCTTAGAGGGGAGGTCGAACTCACCCCTCCACTTT. This encodes CASSLEGRSNSPLHF. This chain links TRBV7-9 with TRBJ1-6; perhaps TRBD1 as D (5 bases). The germline CDR1 and CDR2 sequences are SEHNR and FQNEAQ (reference sequence). Trimming shortened V by 1 base and J by 10 bases, and 14 bases separated the two germline ends. The CDR3 length is 15 residues.

The chain combines TRBV6-6 with TRBJ2-2; TRBD1 is a possible D gene (5 bases). CDR1 and CDR2 (germline): MNHNY, SVGAGI (reference sequence). The CDR3 loop spans 15 amino acids. Trimming shortened V by 2 bases and J by 2 bases, and 9 bases separated the two germline ends. In DNA, the CDR3 is TGTGCCAGCAGTTACGGGCAGGGTAACACCGGGGAGCTGTTTTTT. This sequence encodes CASSYGQGNTGELFF.

This clone came up a few times. This rearrangement joins TRBV18 to TRBJ1-2; TRBD1 matches at 7 bases. The CDR3 is 15 amino acids. With V trimmed by 3 bases and J by 4 bases, 8 bases remained unmatched. Per germline, CDR1 KGHSH and CDR2 LQKENI. The CDR3 nucleotides are TGTGCCAGCTCACCCGGGACAGAGTTCCTCTATGGCTACACCTTC. It encodes CASSPGTEFLYGYTF. The full variable domain, its missing parts supplied by reference TRBV18 and TRBJ1-2, is NAGVMQNPRHLVRRRGQEARLRCSPMKGHSHVYWYRQLPEEGLKFMVYLQKENIIDESGMPKERFSAEFPKEGPSILRIQQVVRGDSAAYFCASSPGTEFLYGYTFGSGTRLTVV.

The chain couples TRBV7-8 to TRBJ2-5; the match to TRBD2 covers 7 bases. The trim removed 5 bases at V and 1 base at J, leaving 4 bases unmatched. Germline lookup yields CDR1 SGHVS and CDR2 FQNEAQ. The CDR3 contains 14 residues. CDR3 in DNA: TGTGCCAGCAGCCGTGGGAGGGTCCAAGAGACCCAGTACTTC. Protein: CASSRGRVQETQYF.

The rearrangement links TRBV18 to TRBJ2-5; TRBD2 aligns across 12 bases. The CDR3 sequence is 15 residues long. Unmatched junction bases numbered 3, after V lost 3 bases and J lost 4 bases. From germline, CDR1 is KGHSH and CDR2 LQKENI. The CDR3 DNA follows: TGTGCCAGCTCACCGACTAGCGGGAGAGGAGAGACCCAGTACTTC. It translates to CASSPTSGRGETQYF. Based on the CDR3 plus reference TRBV18 and TRBJ2-5, the full variable domain is NAGVMQNPRHLVRRRGQEARLRCSPMKGHSHVYWYRQLPEEGLKFMVYLQKENIIDESGMPKERFSAEFPKEGPSILRIQQVVRGDSAAYFCASSPTSGRGETQYFGPGTRLLVL.

The rearrangement joins TRBV7-2 to TRBJ1-1; no clear D. The CDR3 spans 16 residues. V lost 1 base and J 5 bases, leaving 17 bases between the germline ends. Germline values: CDR1 SGHTA, CDR2 FQGNSA. This chain's CDR3 is CASSLVRPDWGTEAFF. The CDR3 DNA sequence: TGTGCCAGCAGCTTAGTCAGACCCGACTGGGGAACTGAAGCTTTCTTT. The full variable domain, its missing parts supplied by reference TRBV7-2 and TRBJ1-1, is GAGVSQSPSNKVTEKGKDVELRCDPISGHTALYWYRQSLGQGLEFLIYFQGNSAPDKSGLPSDRFSAERTGGSVSTLTIQRTQQEDSAVYLCASSLVRPDWGTEAFFGQGTRLTVV.

This chain joins TRBV11-1 and TRBJ1-1; 8 bases agree with TRBD1. CDR3 length equals 13 residues. CDR1 is SGHAT, CDR2 FQDESV, per germline (reference sequence). V dropped 7 bases and J dropped 5; count of bases not matched to a gene: 6. CDR3 bases: TGTGCCAGCACTCAGGGGGCCTTTACTGAAGCTTTCTTT. Translated, it gives CASTQGAFTEAFF.

This clone came up a few times. This chain links TRBV25-1 with TRBJ1-5; 7 bases match TRBD1. The trim removed 4 bases at V and 0 bases at J, leaving 9 bases unmatched. In germline, CDR1 is MGHDK, CDR2 SYGVNS. This CDR3 is built from 17 residues. The DNA for the CDR3 is TGTGCCAGCAGTGGGACAGGTAAGGGAATTAGCAATCAGCCCCAGCATTTT. Residues: CASSGTGKGISNQPQHF.

The chain employs TRBV5-1 and TRBJ2-3; weak D call: TRBD1 (6 bases). V lost 2 bases and J 0 bases, leaving 13 bases between the germline ends. This CDR3 has 16 amino acids. Germline CDR1 is SGHRS and CDR2 is YFSETQ. The chain's CDR3 is CASSLEQGLSTDTQYF. DNA of the CDR3: TGCGCCAGCAGCTTAGAACAGGGTTTGAGCACAGATACGCAGTATTTT.

This clone has only a few counts. The chain recombines TRBV9 with TRBJ2-2; possible D gene TRBD2, 6 bases. This CDR3 is built from 14 residues. Deletions cut 4 bases from V and 6 bases from J, with 13 bases between. Germline CDR1 SGDLS, CDR2 YYNGEE. The DNA for the CDR3 is TGTGCCAGCAGCCAGTCCCCGGGGGCCGGGGAGCTGTTTTTT. This translates into CASSQSPGAGELFF.

This clone was seen once. The V and J genes are TRBV6-5 and TRBJ2-2, with 7 nucleotides matching TRBD2. The CDR3 runs 16 residues. Germline CDR1 reads MNHEY; CDR2 reads SVGAGI. With V trimmed by 0 bases and J by 7 bases, 8 bases remained unmatched. As DNA, the CDR3 is TGTGCCAGCAGTTACTCACGCGGGAGCGTCGACGGGGAGCTGTTTTTT. Translation gives CASSYSRGSVDGELFF.

By frequency in the sample, this clone is medium-sized. The V gene is TRBV19, the J gene TRBJ1-5; unclear D gene. This CDR3 has 16 residues. Trimming took off 2 bases at V and 2 bases at J, with 13 bases between the two ends. Germline V gene data show CDR1 as LNHDA and CDR2 as SQIVND (reference sequence). The CDR3 sequence: CASSIKTIGGNQPQHF. As DNA, the CDR3 is TGTGCCAGTAGTATAAAGACGATTGGGGGCAATCAGCCCCAGCATTTT.

The chain recombines TRBV7-3 with TRBJ1-5; 9 nucleotides agree with TRBD1. The CDR3 is made up of 16 amino acids. V lost 6 bases, J lost 4 bases, and 10 bases stayed unmatched. The germline gives CDR1 SGHTA, CDR2 FQGTGA. The CDR3 DNA sequence: TGTGCCAGCAGTCTGGCCGGGACAGGGCGAAATCAGCCCCAGCATTTT. Translated, it gives CASSLAGTGRNQPQHF. Full variable domain (remainder filled in from reference TRBV7-3 and TRBJ1-5): GAGVSQTPSNKVTEKGKYVELRCDPISGHTALYWYRQSLGQGPEFLIYFQGTGAADDSGLPNDRFFAVRPEGSVSTLKIQRTERGDSAVYLCASSLAGTGRNQPQHFGDGTRLSIL.

The chain is built from TRBV5-1 and TRBJ2-7; perhaps TRBD1 as D (6 bases). The CDR3 extends over 14 amino acids. The germline V gene encodes CDR1 SGHRS and CDR2 YFSETQ. Trimming stripped 5 bases from V and 1 base from J, with 13 bases between. CDR3 coding DNA: TGCGCCAGCAGGGACAGTGTGGCATCCTACGAGCAGTACGTC. Protein: CASRDSVASYEQYV.

As regards this clone: It may be a read error: a sequence one base away is much more abundant. This chain joins TRBV6-4 and TRBJ2-6; 10 nucleotides agree with TRBD1. This CDR3 is built from 17 residues. V lost 6 bases and J lost 4; bases outside the gene matches: 9. Per germline, CDR1 MRHNA and CDR2 SNTAGT. The CDR3, as DNA: TGTGCCAGCAGCAAAGACAGGGGGCGCTCGGGGGCCAACGTCCTGACTTTC. Its translation is CASSKDRGRSGANVLTF.

The chain is built from TRBV27 and TRBJ1-6; the D gene is possibly TRBD1 (5 bases). With 2 bases removed from V and 9 bases from J, the gap between germline ends came to 29 bases. This CDR3 has 20 residues. Per germline, CDR1 MNHEY and CDR2 SMNVEV (reference sequence). This CDR3 is CASSLTPHLRQPRVGSPLHF. The DNA for the CDR3 is TGTGCCAGCAGTTTAACACCGCACCTAAGACAGCCCCGGGTCGGTTCACCCCTCCACTTT.